Shown below are 21 T cell receptor beta chains from a single sample sequenced in a study of cytomegalovirus exposure and HLA in healthy donors. PCR used 60 Vbeta primers and 13 Jbeta primers. Generated by immunoSEQ multiplex PCR, the TCRdb table keeps only in-frame clones and is missing some. The sample lists 150,000 to 200,000 clones, 81% occurring once. Sequencing was carried out using PBMCs. These receptor sequences come from a young man in good health and CMV-seronegative.

This chain joins TRBV27 and TRBJ1-1; 11 nucleotides line up with TRBD1. After removal of 5 bases from V and 3 bases from J, the junction contained 11 bases not matched to a gene. Germline V gives CDR1 MNHEY, CDR2 SMNVEV (reference sequence). The CDR3 has 17 amino acids. This CDR3 is CASSGLRTGGAYTEAFF. For the CDR3, the DNA is TGTGCCAGCAGTGGACTAAGGACAGGGGGCGCCTACACTGAAGCTTTCTTT.

The chain joins TRBV5-1 to TRBJ2-7, with 8 bases lining up with TRBD1. Germline CDR1 SGHRS, CDR2 YFSETQ. The CDR3 spans 16 residues. Germline trimming cut 4 bases from V and 6 bases from J; bases unmatched to any gene: 15. The CDR3 here is CASSRKKGQGLIEQYF. The CDR3 DNA is TGCGCCAGCAGCCGAAAAAAAGGACAGGGTCTTATCGAGCAGTACTTC. The full variable domain, completed using reference TRBV5-1 and TRBJ2-7, is KAGVTQTPRYLIKTRGQQVTLSCSPISGHRSVSWYQQTPGQGLQFLFEYFSETQRNKGNFPGRFSGRQFSNSRSEMNVSTLELGDSALYLCASSRKKGQGLIEQYFGPGTRLTVT.

Written as DNA, the CDR3 is TGCAGCGTTGAAGATTCGGCAGAACAGGGTAGTGGAAACACCATATATTTT. It translates to CSVEDSAEQGSGNTIYF. The V gene is TRBV29-1, the J gene TRBJ1-3, with a tentative D call TRBD1 (6 bases). Germline lookup yields CDR1 SQVTM and CDR2 ANQGSEA. Trimming shortened V by 0 bases and J by 3 bases, and 18 bases separated the two germline ends. This CDR3 contains 17 residues.

The CDR3 sequence is CASSLGGTSGVGETQYF. The CDR3 DNA follows: TGTGCCAGCAGCTTGGGCGGGACTAGCGGGGTCGGAGAGACCCAGTACTTC. The rearrangement uses TRBV11-2 and TRBJ2-5; TRBD2 aligns across 13 bases. Per germline, CDR1 SGHAT and CDR2 FQNNGV. The ends lost 3 bases at V and 4 bases at J; junction bases unmatched: 8. CDR3 length: 17 amino acids.

There are a few counts of this clone. The chain links TRBV7-9 to TRBJ1-1; tentative D call: TRBD1 (6 bases). Trimming pared 5 bases from V and 11 bases from J, leaving 12 bases between. This CDR3 contains 11 residues. Germline assignment: CDR1 SEHNR and CDR2 FQNEAQ (reference sequence). CDR3 in DNA: TGTGCCAGCAGCCGAGGACAGCGGGCTTTCTTT. Its translation: CASSRGQRAFF.

The chain combines TRBV11-2 with TRBJ2-4; TRBD2 aligns across 8 bases. CDR1 is SGHAT and CDR2 is FQNNGV in the germline V gene. J gave up 5 bases and V 5 bases, and 8 bases lay outside the gene matches. CDR3 size: 15 residues. DNA of the CDR3: TGTGCCAGCAGCCCTTCGGGAGGGTTACAAAACATTCAGTACTTC. Encoded protein: CASSPSGGLQNIQYF.

The chain recombines TRBV25-1 with TRBJ1-6; D is possibly TRBD1 (5 bases). The CDR3 has 15 amino acids. Germline V gene lookup returns CDR1 MGHDK and CDR2 SYGVNS. V dropped 4 bases and J dropped 3 bases, with 10 bases sitting between them. The CDR3 DNA is TGTGCCAGCAGTGCTGGGGGGAGCTATAATTCACCCCTCCACTTT. Translating gives CASSAGGSYNSPLHF.

The chain joins TRBV28 to TRBJ2-7; the D gene is possibly TRBD2 (7 bases). The CDR3 loop spans 15 amino acids. Per germline, CDR1 MDHEN and CDR2 SYDVKM. Trimming left V 5 bases short and J 2 bases short, with 16 bases between. CDR3 coding DNA: TGTGCCAGCAGTCCAACGGGGAGGGGGGCCTACGAGCAGTACTTC. Residues: CASSPTGRGAYEQYF.

V usage is TRBV6-6 and J usage is TRBJ2-7; maybe TRBD2 (5 bases). Germline V CDR1 and CDR2: MNHNY, SVGAGI (reference sequence). The CDR3 covers 15 residues. Trimming cost V 6 bases and J 4 bases, with 19 bases left between them. In nucleotides, the CDR3 is TGTGCCAGCAGGACCGGGGAAATAAGACGTTACGAGCAGTACTTC. Protein: CASRTGEIRRYEQYF.

Only one count was recorded for this clone. CDR3: CSARTMLSYEQYF. CDR3 bases: TGCAGCGCCAGGACTATGCTGTCGTACGAGCAGTACTTC. This chain connects TRBV29-1 to TRBJ2-7, with a possible D match to TRBD2 (6 bases). The CDR3 consists of 13 residues. Germline values: CDR1 SQVTM, CDR2 ANQGSEA. Trimming took 7 bases from V and 4 from J, leaving 17 bases between them.

The chain combines TRBV5-1 with TRBJ1-2; 9 positions agree with TRBD1. CDR1 and CDR2 from the germline V gene are SGHRS and YFSETQ. There are 15 residues in the CDR3. V lost 5 bases and J lost 4; bases outside the gene matches: 9. DNA of the CDR3: TGCGCCAGCAGTGCGGGACAGGGATTGAGCTATGGCTACACCTTC. It translates to CASSAGQGLSYGYTF.

This clone appeared a few times. The chain combines TRBV5-1 with TRBJ1-2; D might be TRBD1 (6 bases). The V end was cut by 4 bases, the J end by 4 bases, with 14 bases between. This CDR3 is 14 amino acids long. Germline CDR1 reads SGHRS; CDR2 reads YFSETQ. The CDR3 coding sequence is TGCGCCAGCAGCACCGCGCGGGGGCTCTATGGCTACACCTTC. Protein sequence: CASSTARGLYGYTF.

This clone was recorded a few times. The chain combines TRBV9 with TRBJ2-7; TRBD1 matches at 10 bases. This CDR3 comprises 17 residues. The junction had 8 bases not matched to a gene; V was cut back by 2 bases and J by 0 bases. Per germline, CDR1 SGDLS and CDR2 YYNGEE. The DNA for the CDR3 is TGTGCCAGCAGCGTGGGGGGGACAGGGGCCCTCTCCTACGAGCAGTACTTC. Protein product: CASSVGGTGALSYEQYF.

The J gene is TRBJ2-6, the V gene TRBV5-4; 10 bases are a match to TRBD1. After removal of 5 bases from V and 1 base from J, the junction contained 9 bases not matched to a gene. CDR3 size: 18 residues. Germline V gene data show CDR1 as SGHNT and CDR2 as YYREEE (reference sequence). The CDR3 here is CASRELTGGASGANVLTF. The CDR3 nucleotides are TGTGCCAGCAGGGAATTGACAGGGGGCGCGTCTGGGGCCAACGTCCTGACTTTC.

This clone was detected only a few times. The rearrangement uses TRBV27 and TRBJ2-1; 9 bases are shared with TRBD1. The CDR3 sequence is 14 residues long. Germline V gene data show CDR1 as MNHEY and CDR2 as SMNVEV (reference sequence). V dropped 5 bases and J dropped 3; count of bases not matched to a gene: 2. Here the CDR3 reads CASSLDRGYNEQFF. The CDR3 DNA follows: TGTGCCAGCAGTCTGGACAGGGGCTACAATGAGCAGTTCTTC.

This clone showed up just once. This chain uses TRBV10-3 with TRBJ1-3, with D unresolved. The CDR3 contains 13 residues. Trimming took off 3 bases at V and 4 bases at J, with 7 bases between the two ends. CDR1 is ENHRY, CDR2 SYGVKD, per germline. The CDR3 here is CAISDRKGNTIYF. The CDR3 region has the DNA TGTGCCATCAGTGACAGGAAGGGAAACACCATATATTTT.

This clone was observed a few times. The chain couples TRBV19 to TRBJ2-7, with a possible D match to TRBD2 (6 bases). CDR1 is LNHDA and CDR2 is SQIVND in the germline V gene (reference sequence). The CDR3 extends over 14 amino acids. The V and J ends lost 1 base and 4 bases respectively, with 11 bases between them. As DNA, the CDR3 is TGTGCCAGTAGTATAGCGGGGGATTCTTACGAGCAGTACTTC. It is translated as CASSIAGDSYEQYF.

This sequence joins TRBV5-5 and TRBJ2-2; D gene unclear. In germline, CDR1 is SGHKS, CDR2 YYEKEE (reference sequence). V was shortened by 0 bases and J by 5 bases, with 2 bases between the two germline ends. The CDR3 has 12 amino acids. The CDR3 bases are TGTGCCAGCAGCTTGGCTACCGGGGAGCTGTTTTTT. It yields the protein CASSLATGELFF.

The V and J genes are TRBV6-1 and TRBJ2-3; 10 nucleotides line up with TRBD2. This CDR3 has 16 residues. Germline V CDR1 and CDR2: MNHNS, SASEGT. V shed 4 bases, J shed 6 bases, and the junction held 10 bases outside the gene matches. The CDR3 region has the DNA TGTGCCAGCAGTGTCGGTTCTAGCGGGGGAGTCGATACGCAGTATTTT. It specifies CASSVGSSGGVDTQYF.

V usage is TRBV5-1 and J usage is TRBJ1-1, with 7 bases aligning to TRBD1. The germline CDR1 and CDR2 sequences are SGHRS and YFSETQ. There are 13 residues in the CDR3. V trimming: 4 bases; J trimming: 4 bases; junction bases outside the gene matches: 4. The DNA for the CDR3 is TGCGCCAGCAGCCGGGACAGCTTCACTGAAGCTTTCTTT. Translation gives CASSRDSFTEAFF.

The genes are TRBV6-6 and TRBJ2-1, with TRBD1 as a possible D gene (5 bases). V dropped 2 bases and J dropped 1 base, with 9 bases sitting between them. This CDR3 has 15 amino acids. The V gene's germline CDR1 is MNHNY and CDR2 SVGAGI (reference sequence). The CDR3 spells CASSYAGRSYNEQFF. The CDR3 coding sequence is TGTGCCAGCAGTTACGCAGGGCGGTCCTACAATGAGCAGTTCTTC.